This TCR beta chain was captured by sequencing in a study of shared clonotypes between healthy human individuals. The overall study: Three plates each covered CD4 naive and memory; CD8 naive two, CD8 memory one.

Naive CD8 cells lacked CD45RO, underwent positive selection for CCR7 and left out terminally differentiated effector memory CD45RA+ cells. Study-wide results and caveats: Memory subsets generally showed smaller estimated richness than naive subsets did. Non-shared clonotypes were found to have lower generation probabilities than the clonotypes that were shared by all four of the sorted-subset donors.

Sequencing used immunoSEQ multiplex PCR; TCRdb keeps in-frame clones, though not all of them. The table records about 800,000 clones, around 96% of them present only once. The germline V and J ends were trimmed by 4 bases and 4 bases, with 9 bases remaining between them. The CDR3 sequence is 13 residues long. Looked up from germline, CDR1 is SGHRS and CDR2 is YFSETQ. Remarks on this clone: No antigen is known for it.

The sequence was obtained from a man aged 25-45 years in good health. The sequencing input was naive CD8+ T cells sorted from blood. V is TRBV5-1 and J is TRBJ1-3; D gene uncertain. CDR3 region: CASSEGGGNTIYF. The CDR3 DNA follows: TGCGCCAGCAGCGAGGGTGGAGGAAACACCATATATTTT.